This TCR beta chain was documented in a study of T cells in localized non-small cell lung cancer. Some clones are missing from TCRdb's copy, which holds only in-frame ones; the method was immunoSEQ multiplex PCR. The sample comprises tens of thousands of clones, roughly nine tenths of which are singletons, and roughly 1.1% rests with the top ten. The CDR3 loop spans 14 amino acids. V was pared by 0 bases and J by 4 bases, with 10 bases between. CDR1 SGHRS and CDR2 YFSETQ come from the germline V gene. The chain links TRBV5-1 to TRBJ1-1; D call uncertain. The source of this sequence is a woman aged 40-70 years with stage I lung adenocarcinoma. Source: peripheral blood, taken before any cancer treatment. CDR3: CASSLEGRGTEAFF. The CDR3, as DNA: TGCGCCAGCAGCTTGGAGGGTAGAGGCACTGAAGCTTTCTTT.